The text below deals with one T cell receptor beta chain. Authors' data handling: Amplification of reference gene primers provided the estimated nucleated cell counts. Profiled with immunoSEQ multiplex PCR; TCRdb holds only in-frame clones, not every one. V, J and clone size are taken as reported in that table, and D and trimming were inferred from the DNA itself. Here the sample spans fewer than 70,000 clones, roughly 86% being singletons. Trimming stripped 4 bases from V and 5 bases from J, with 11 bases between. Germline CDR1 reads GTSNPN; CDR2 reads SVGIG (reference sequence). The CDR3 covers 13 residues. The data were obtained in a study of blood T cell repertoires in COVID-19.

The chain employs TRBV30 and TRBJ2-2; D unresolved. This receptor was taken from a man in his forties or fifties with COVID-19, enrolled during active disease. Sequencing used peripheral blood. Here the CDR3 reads CAWTQILTGELFF. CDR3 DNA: TGTGCCTGGACACAGATTTTAACCGGGGAGCTGTTTTTT.